The 23 T cell receptor beta chains reported below all come from one sample, sequenced in a study of OX40 agonist ivuxolimab in advanced cancers. The data were produced by immunoSEQ multiplex PCR, yet TCRdb's version contains in-frame clones alone and is incomplete. Among about 15,000 clones listed, around 93% were seen once. This specimen consisted of CD4+ or CD8+ T cells sorted from blood, obtained in a trial of the OX40 agonist ivuxolimab. These receptor sequences come from an adult with an advanced solid tumor such as melanoma, head and neck, liver or kidney cancer.

V usage is TRBV10-1 and J usage is TRBJ2-3; D may be TRBD2 (6 bases). Germline CDR1 and CDR2: WNHNN and SYGVQD (reference sequence). With 8 bases removed from V and 0 bases from J, the gap between germline ends came to 18 bases. The CDR3 loop spans 16 amino acids. The CDR3 bases are TGCGCCAGCTCCTCTAGCGTCGAACCAAGCACAGATACGCAGTATTTT. Its protein product is CASSSSVEPSTDTQYF.

V usage is TRBV6-5 and J usage is TRBJ1-1; D is ambiguous. The CDR3 length is 11 residues. The ends were cut back, 7 bases at V and 0 bases at J, with 3 bases in the middle. Germline-derived CDR1 and CDR2 are MNHEY and SVGAGI. The CDR3 coding sequence is TGTGCCAGCATGATGAACACTGAAGCTTTCTTT. Translation: CASMMNTEAFF.

The gene calls are TRBV28 and TRBJ2-4; possibly TRBD1 or TRBD2 for D (5 bases each). The germline CDR1 and CDR2 sequences are MDHEN and SYDVKM. The length of the CDR3 is 11 residues. V dropped 7 bases and J dropped 7 bases, with 8 bases sitting between them. CDR3 sequence reads: CASIEGNIQYF. The CDR3 bases are TGTGCCAGCATCGAGGGGAACATTCAGTACTTC.

V usage is TRBV11-3 and J usage is TRBJ2-5; D gene ambiguous. The CDR3 sequence is 13 residues long. From germline, CDR1 is SGHNT and CDR2 YENEEA. The V and J ends lost 1 base and 4 bases respectively, with 7 bases between them. The DNA of the CDR3 is TGTGCCAGCAGCTTAGGTATTCTAGAGACCCAGTACTTC. Translated: CASSLGILETQYF.

The gene calls are TRBV18 and TRBJ1-2, with D uncertain. Germline-derived CDR1 and CDR2 are KGHSH and LQKENI. This CDR3 is 13 amino acids long. The V end was cut by 2 bases, the J end by 3 bases, with 7 bases between. The CDR3 DNA sequence: TGTGCCAGCTCACCAGACATAGACTATGGCTACACCTTC. Residues: CASSPDIDYGYTF.

CDR3 sequence (DNA): TGTGCCAGCTCACCAGTAGCGAGCTCCTACGAGCAGTACTTC. Its translation is CASSPVASSYEQYF. V gene TRBV18 combines with J gene TRBJ2-7, with D possibly being TRBD2 (5 bases). V was cut by 2 bases and J by 0 bases, with 8 bases left in between. The CDR3 loop spans 14 amino acids. Germline values: CDR1 KGHSH, CDR2 LQKENI.

The chain is built from TRBV4-1 and TRBJ1-1; tentative D call: TRBD1 (5 bases). This CDR3 has 14 amino acids. V was cut by 0 bases and J by 1 base, with 6 bases left in between. Germline CDR1 MGHRA, CDR2 YSYEKL. The CDR3 sequence: CASSQEGTNTEAFF. The CDR3 DNA is TGCGCCAGCAGCCAAGAGGGGACGAACACTGAAGCTTTCTTT.

As regards this clone: The junction shows a germline mismatch at one end, possibly a read error. J is TRBJ2-7 and V is TRBV7-9; TRBD2 is a possible D gene (5 bases). There are 12 residues in the CDR3. CDR1 and CDR2 (germline): SEHNR, FQNEAQ (reference sequence). The CDR3 region has the DNA TGTGCCAGCAGCTTAGACTCTTGGCCGGAGGACTTC. Translation: CASSLDSWPEDF.

V usage is TRBV7-9 and J usage is TRBJ2-7; weak D call: TRBD2 (5 bases). This CDR3 has 12 amino acids. Trimming took 8 bases from V and 1 from J, leaving 9 bases between them. Germline V gives CDR1 SEHNR, CDR2 FQNEAQ (reference sequence). CDR3 DNA: TGTGCCAGCGGACCGGGGTCCTACGAGCAGTACTTC. This translates into CASGPGSYEQYF.

The V gene is TRBV7-9, the J gene TRBJ1-6; 7 bases are shared with TRBD1. The germline CDR1 and CDR2 sequences are SEHNR and FQNEAQ (reference sequence). The trim removed 1 base at V and 6 bases at J, leaving 9 bases unmatched. The CDR3 has 17 amino acids. CDR3 nucleotides: TGTGCCAGCAGCTTAGTGGGGGCCGGGACAGCTAATTCACCCCTCCACTTT. Amino acids: CASSLVGAGTANSPLHF.

The rearrangement uses TRBV7-3 and TRBJ2-1, with TRBD2 matching 10 bases. J was trimmed by 7 bases and V by 2 bases; bases with no gene match: 5. Germline V lookup: CDR1 SGHTA, CDR2 FQGTGA. The CDR3 runs to 15 residues. CDR3 loop: CASSLQAGGPNEQFF. CDR3 bases: TGTGCCAGCAGCTTACAAGCGGGAGGGCCAAATGAGCAGTTCTTC.

This chain connects TRBV27 to TRBJ2-7; TRBD1 aligns across 8 bases. J was trimmed by 6 bases and V by 2 bases; bases with no gene match: 3. The germline V gene encodes CDR1 MNHEY and CDR2 SMNVEV (reference sequence). The CDR3 covers 13 residues. In DNA, the CDR3 is TGTGCCAGCAGTTTAACAGGGGGGCTCGAGCAGTACTTC. Amino acid sequence: CASSLTGGLEQYF.

The gene calls are TRBV7-6 and TRBJ2-3; a possible D gene is TRBD2 (5 bases). Germline V CDR1 and CDR2: SGHVS, FNYEAQ. The CDR3 is 17 residues long. V was pared by 5 bases and J by 2 bases, with 20 bases between. The CDR3 is CASSLTETISITDTQYF. The CDR3 nucleotides are TGTGCCAGCAGCCTAACCGAGACTATTAGTATCACAGATACGCAGTATTTT.

The chain links TRBV7-9 to TRBJ1-6, with D hard to call. V was clipped by 7 bases and J by 7 bases, with 17 bases between them. The CDR3 spans 15 residues. The germline V gene encodes CDR1 SEHNR and CDR2 FQNEAQ (reference sequence). The CDR3: CASTTDLLKNSPLHF. In nucleotides, the CDR3 is TGTGCCAGCACAACCGACCTGCTAAAAAATTCACCCCTCCACTTT. Full variable domain (rest looked up from reference TRBV7-9 and TRBJ1-6): DTGVSQNPRHKITKRGQNVTFRCDPISEHNRLYWYRQTLGQGPEFLTYFQNEAQLEKSRLLSDRFSAERPKGSFSTLEIQRTEQGDSAMYLCASTTDLLKNSPLHFGNGTRLTVT.

The V and J genes are TRBV12-5 and TRBJ1-1, with D unresolved. There are 11 residues in the CDR3. V was shortened by 5 bases and J by 1 base, with 2 bases between the two germline ends. Germline CDR1 and CDR2: LGHNT and FRNRAP. Here the CDR3 reads CASGGNTEAFF. The CDR3 DNA is TGTGCTAGTGGTGGGAACACTGAAGCTTTCTTT.

The chain has TRBV19 and TRBJ1-1, with a tentative D call TRBD1 (5 bases). V lost 3 bases and J 4 bases, leaving 9 bases between the germline ends. From germline, CDR1 is LNHDA and CDR2 SQIVND (reference sequence). CDR3 length equals 13 residues. This CDR3 is CASSIAGGTEAFF. The CDR3 DNA reads TGTGCCAGTAGTATTGCGGGGGGCACTGAAGCTTTCTTT.

The genes are TRBV21-1 and TRBJ1-4; TRBD1 was called by the table and not checked on the DNA. TRBV21-1 is assigned pseudogene status. The CDR3 spans 14 residues. This chain's CDR3 is CASSKEDRDEKLFF. CDR3 DNA sequence: TGTGCCAGCAGCAAAGAGGACAGGGATGAAAAACTGTTTTTT.

This chain uses TRBV28 with TRBJ2-5; no clear D gene. The V gene's germline CDR1 is MDHEN and CDR2 SYDVKM. V was shortened by 1 base and J by 2 bases, with 11 bases between the two germline ends. The CDR3 has 15 residues. CDR3 loop: CASSLLWGGQETQYF. CDR3 bases: TGTGCCAGCAGTTTATTGTGGGGTGGGCAAGAGACCCAGTACTTC.

The CDR3 DNA sequence: TGTGCCAGCCAAACGTACGGGGCCAACGTCCTGACTTTC. This encodes CASQTYGANVLTF. The gene calls are TRBV27 and TRBJ2-6; D remains unclear. This CDR3 is built from 13 residues. CDR1 and CDR2 (germline): MNHEY, SMNVEV (reference sequence). V lost 8 bases and J lost 4, with 9 bases in between. The full variable domain, completed using reference TRBV27 and TRBJ2-6, is EAQVTQNPRYLITVTGKKLTVTCSQNMNHEYMSWYRQDPGLGLRQIYYSMNVEVTDKGDVPEGYKVSRKEKRNFPLILESPSPNQTSLYFCASQTYGANVLTFGAGSRLTVL.

The rearrangement uses TRBV7-9 and TRBJ1-4; D is undetermined. This CDR3 region has 14 residues. Per the germline V gene, CDR1 is SEHNR and CDR2 is FQNEAQ (reference sequence). Between the trimmed V and J ends, which lost 6 bases and 7 bases, there was a span of 15 bases. CDR3 sequence reads: CASSHELWGEKLFF. CDR3 DNA: TGTGCCAGCAGTCACGAACTATGGGGTGAAAAACTGTTTTTT.

This clone was counted a single time. V usage is TRBV6-5 and J usage is TRBJ2-2, with D tentatively TRBD1 or TRBD2 (5 bases each). V dropped 2 bases and J dropped 6 bases, with 7 bases sitting between them. This CDR3 region has 13 residues. Germline CDR1 reads MNHEY; CDR2 reads SVGAGI. For the CDR3, the DNA is TGTGCCAGCAGTTACGGGGGTTCCGGGGAGCTGTTTTTT. Protein product: CASSYGGSGELFF.

This chain uses TRBV29-1 with TRBJ2-7, with TRBD2 identical over 8 bases. The CDR3 spans 12 residues. The germline CDR1 and CDR2 sequences are SQVTM and ANQGSEA. Losses at the gene ends were 7 bases for V and 5 bases for J; bases not matched to a gene: 7. CDR3 in DNA: TGCAGCGGTACGGCGGGGGGTGACGAGCAGTACTTC. It encodes CSGTAGGDEQYF.

The chain combines TRBV7-9 with TRBJ2-7; the D gene is possibly TRBD1 (6 bases). The CDR3 contains 14 residues. V dropped 3 bases and J dropped 2 bases, with 11 bases sitting between them. From germline, CDR1 is SEHNR and CDR2 FQNEAQ (reference sequence). CDR3 in DNA: TGTGCCAGCAGCTTCTCAACAGGGACCTACGAGCAGTACTTC. Translating gives CASSFSTGTYEQYF.